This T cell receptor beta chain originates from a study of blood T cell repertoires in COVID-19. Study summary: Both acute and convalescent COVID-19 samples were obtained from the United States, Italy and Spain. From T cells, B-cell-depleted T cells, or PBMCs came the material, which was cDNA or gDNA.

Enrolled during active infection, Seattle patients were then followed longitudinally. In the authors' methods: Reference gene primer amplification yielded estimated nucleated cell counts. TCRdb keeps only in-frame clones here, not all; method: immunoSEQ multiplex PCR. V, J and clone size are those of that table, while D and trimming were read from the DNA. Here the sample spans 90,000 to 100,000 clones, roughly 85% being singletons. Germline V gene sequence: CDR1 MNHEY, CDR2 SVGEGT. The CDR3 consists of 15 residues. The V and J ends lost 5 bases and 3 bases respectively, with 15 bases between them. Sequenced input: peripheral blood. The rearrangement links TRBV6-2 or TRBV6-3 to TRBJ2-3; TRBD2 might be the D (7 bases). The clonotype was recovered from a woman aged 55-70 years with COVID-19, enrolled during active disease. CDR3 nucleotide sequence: TGTGCCAGCAGTCCCTTTGGGGGGGCTACAGATACGCAGTATTTT. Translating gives CASSPFGGATDTQYF.